The rows below give T cell receptor beta chains drawn from one sample of a study of cytomegalovirus exposure and HLA in healthy donors. This table comes from immunoSEQ multiplex PCR, and its TCRdb copy is limited to in-frame clones, with some not included. The data show some 150,000 clones, 70% to 85% seen once. The sequenced sample consisted of PBMCs. The receptors were gathered from a woman between 40 and 50 years old in good health and CMV-seronegative. Each CDR3 is given with its conserved first and last residue. D genes are given only for firm matches. For some rows the clone size is stated as once, few or many, or as a class when expanded; others skip it.

CDR3 protein: CASTPVQGYGYTF; CDR3 DNA: TGCGCCAGCACCCCAGTACAGGGCTATGGCTACACCTTC; clone size: -; D gene: -; J gene: TRBJ1-2; V gene: TRBV23-1
CDR3 protein: CASSSGLSYEQYF; CDR3 DNA: TGTGCCAGCAGTTCGGGACTGAGCTACGAGCAGTACTTC; clone size: -; D gene: -; J gene: TRBJ2-7; V gene: TRBV5-5
CDR3 protein: CASSVPLASGASYNEQFF; CDR3 DNA: TGCGCCAGCAGCGTGCCCCTAGCTAGCGGGGCATCCTACAATGAGCAGTTCTTC; clone size: -; D gene: TRBD2; J gene: TRBJ2-1; V gene: TRBV5-1
CDR3 protein: CASSSQRNTGELFF; CDR3 DNA: TGTGCCAGCAGTTCCCAGCGGAACACCGGGGAGCTGTTTTTT; clone size: -; D gene: -; J gene: TRBJ2-2; V gene: TRBV11-1
CDR3 protein: CASSNTDYSYEQYF; CDR3 DNA: TGTGCCAGCAGCAACACGGACTACTCCTACGAGCAGTACTTC; clone size: -; D gene: -; J gene: TRBJ2-7; V gene: TRBV9
CDR3 protein: CASSLENSYEQYF; CDR3 DNA: TGCGCCAGCAGCTTGGAGAATAGTTACGAGCAGTACTTC; clone size: -; D gene: -; J gene: TRBJ2-7; V gene: TRBV5-1
CDR3 protein: CASTVFGSYGYTF; CDR3 DNA: TGTGCCAGCACCGTTTTCGGGTCTTATGGCTACACCTTC; clone size: once; D gene: -; J gene: TRBJ1-2; V gene: TRBV7-8
CDR3 protein: CASSQPGQATNEKLFF; CDR3 DNA: TGCGCCAGCAGCCAGCCGGGACAGGCAACTAATGAAAAACTGTTTTTT; clone size: -; D gene: TRBD1; J gene: TRBJ1-4; V gene: TRBV4-3
CDR3 protein: CASTPIDRGLAEAFF; CDR3 DNA: TGTGCCAGCACCCCAATTGACAGGGGGCTCGCTGAAGCTTTCTTT; clone size: few; D gene: TRBD1; J gene: TRBJ1-1; V gene: TRBV28
CDR3 protein: CASSLVYEGGEQYF; CDR3 DNA: TGTGCCAGCAGCTTGGTATACGAAGGGGGCGAGCAGTACTTC; clone size: -; D gene: -; J gene: TRBJ2-7; V gene: TRBV5-6
CDR3 protein: CASSQGRVNTEAFF; CDR3 DNA: TGTGCCAGCAGCCAAGGACGGGTGAACACTGAAGCTTTCTTT; clone size: -; D gene: -; J gene: TRBJ1-1; V gene: TRBV4-2
CDR3 protein: CASSLGLASDTQYF; CDR3 DNA: TGCGCCAGCAGCTTGGGACTAGCATCAGATACGCAGTATTTT; clone size: -; D gene: TRBD2; J gene: TRBJ2-3; V gene: TRBV5-1
CDR3 protein: CASSLVQDTEAFF; CDR3 DNA: TGTGCCAGCAGCTTGGTACAGGACACTGAAGCTTTCTTT; clone size: -; D gene: -; J gene: TRBJ1-1; V gene: TRBV5-4
CDR3 protein: CASSPSGLNEKLFF; CDR3 DNA: TGTGCCAGCTCACCGTCAGGGTTAAACGAAAAACTGTTTTTT; clone size: few; D gene: -; J gene: TRBJ1-4; V gene: TRBV18
CDR3 protein: CASSSNRDRFYEQYF; CDR3 DNA: TGTGCCAGCAGTTCAAACCGGGACAGGTTCTACGAGCAGTACTTC; clone size: few; D gene: TRBD1; J gene: TRBJ2-7; V gene: TRBV7-9
CDR3 protein: CASSPRTGHNSNQPQHF; CDR3 DNA: TGTGCCAGCAGTCCTCGTACGGGACATAATAGCAATCAGCCCCAGCATTTT; clone size: -; D gene: -; J gene: TRBJ1-5; V gene: TRBV27
CDR3 protein: CASSVLAGVPEQFF; CDR3 DNA: TGTGCCAGCAGCGTGCTAGCGGGAGTTCCTGAGCAGTTCTTC; clone size: once; D gene: TRBD2; J gene: TRBJ2-1; V gene: TRBV9
CDR3 protein: CASSLAIAPNTGEQYF; CDR3 DNA: TGCGCCAGCAGCTTGGCCATAGCACCCAATACGGGGGAGCAGTACTTC; clone size: -; D gene: -; J gene: TRBJ2-7; V gene: TRBV5-1
CDR3 protein: CASSLGGDSSYNEQFF; CDR3 DNA: TGTGCCAGCAGCTTAGGCGGTGATAGCTCCTACAATGAGCAGTTCTTC; clone size: once; D gene: -; J gene: TRBJ2-1; V gene: TRBV7-2
CDR3 protein: CASSRAETQYF; CDR3 DNA: TGTGCCAGCAGCCGGGCGGAGACCCAGTACTTC; clone size: -; D gene: -; J gene: TRBJ2-5; V gene: TRBV14
CDR3 protein: CASSLNTPSGRETQYF; CDR3 DNA: TGCGCCAGCAGCTTGAATACACCTAGCGGGAGGGAGACCCAGTACTTC; clone size: -; D gene: TRBD2; J gene: TRBJ2-5; V gene: TRBV5-1
CDR3 protein: CASSLAEGAQQPQHF; CDR3 DNA: TGTGCCAGCAGCTTAGCTGAGGGGGCCCAACAGCCCCAGCATTTT; clone size: -; D gene: TRBD1; J gene: TRBJ1-5; V gene: TRBV7-8
CDR3 protein: CASSFIGLAGGRAEQFF; CDR3 DNA: TGTGCCAGCAGTTTTATAGGATTAGCGGGAGGCCGGGCTGAGCAGTTCTTC; clone size: -; D gene: TRBD2; J gene: TRBJ2-1; V gene: TRBV28
CDR3 protein: CASSGLETQYF; CDR3 DNA: TGTGCCAGCAGCGGACTAGAGACCCAGTACTTC; clone size: -; D gene: -; J gene: TRBJ2-5; V gene: TRBV6-5
CDR3 protein: CASSTLQGEAFF; CDR3 DNA: TGTGCCAGCAGTACACTTCAGGGGGAAGCTTTCTTT; clone size: -; D gene: -; J gene: TRBJ1-1; V gene: TRBV27
CDR3 protein: CASSLIGNRGAKNIQYF; CDR3 DNA: TGTGCCAGCAGCTTAATTGGGAATCGAGGGGCCAAAAACATTCAGTACTTC; clone size: -; D gene: -; J gene: TRBJ2-4; V gene: TRBV7-2
CDR3 protein: CASSPWDTLGYTF; CDR3 DNA: TGTGCCAGCAGCCCTTGGGACACGCTTGGCTACACCTTC; clone size: -; D gene: -; J gene: TRBJ1-2; V gene: TRBV6-5
CDR3 protein: CASSATGGVLNEQFF; CDR3 DNA: TGTGCCAGCAGTGCCACAGGGGGCGTCCTGAATGAGCAGTTCTTC; clone size: -; D gene: TRBD1; J gene: TRBJ2-1; V gene: TRBV25-1
CDR3 protein: CASSEYLGGQGTDTQYF; CDR3 DNA: TGTGCCAGCAGCGAATACCTAGGGGGACAGGGGACAGATACGCAGTATTTT; clone size: few; D gene: TRBD1; J gene: TRBJ2-3; V gene: TRBV9
CDR3 protein: CASSYSTGGVSYEQYF; CDR3 DNA: TGTGCCAGCAGTTACTCTACAGGGGGAGTCTCCTACGAGCAGTACTTC; clone size: -; D gene: TRBD1; J gene: TRBJ2-7; V gene: TRBV6-5
CDR3 protein: CASSLGTGFGYTF; CDR3 DNA: TGTGCCAGCTCCCTCGGGACAGGGTTTGGCTACACCTTC; clone size: -; D gene: TRBD1; J gene: TRBJ1-2; V gene: TRBV18
CDR3 protein: CASLNTEAFF; CDR3 DNA: TGTGCCAGCCTAAACACTGAAGCTTTCTTT; clone size: -; D gene: -; J gene: TRBJ1-1; V gene: TRBV7-2
CDR3 protein: CASSLAAVTYNEQFF; CDR3 DNA: TGTGCCAGCAGCTTGGCGGCCGTTACCTACAATGAGCAGTTCTTC; clone size: -; D gene: -; J gene: TRBJ2-1; V gene: TRBV7-3
CDR3 protein: CASSIGGTNTYEQYF; CDR3 DNA: TGTGCCAGTAGTATAGGGGGGACTAACACCTACGAGCAGTACTTC; clone size: -; D gene: TRBD2; J gene: TRBJ2-7; V gene: TRBV19
CDR3 protein: CASRKGLAASTDTQYF; CDR3 DNA: TGTGCCAGCAGAAAAGGACTAGCGGCTAGCACAGATACGCAGTATTTT; clone size: -; D gene: TRBD2; J gene: TRBJ2-3; V gene: TRBV7-2
CDR3 protein: CASSPGAANTEAFF; CDR3 DNA: TGTGCCAGCAGCCCTGGGGCGGCGAACACTGAAGCTTTCTTT; clone size: -; D gene: -; J gene: TRBJ1-1; V gene: TRBV7-2
CDR3 protein: CATGQGLNTEAFF; CDR3 DNA: TGTGCCACCGGACAGGGTCTGAACACTGAAGCTTTCTTT; clone size: -; D gene: TRBD1; J gene: TRBJ1-1; V gene: TRBV15
CDR3 protein: CASSPRWKSLAVYNEQFF; CDR3 DNA: TGTGCCAGTAGTCCCCGGTGGAAGTCGCTAGCGGTTTACAATGAGCAGTTCTTC; clone size: -; D gene: TRBD2; J gene: TRBJ2-1; V gene: TRBV19
CDR3 protein: CASSSSGLAETQETQYF; CDR3 DNA: TGTGCCAGCAGCTCCAGCGGACTAGCGGAAACCCAAGAGACCCAGTACTTC; clone size: -; D gene: TRBD2; J gene: TRBJ2-5; V gene: TRBV5-4
CDR3 protein: CASSSDRGRDSGNTIYF; CDR3 DNA: TGTGCCAGCAGCTCGGATAGAGGGAGAGACTCTGGAAACACCATATATTTT; clone size: -; D gene: -; J gene: TRBJ1-3; V gene: TRBV5-4
CDR3 protein: CASSLTPQVTSVYF; CDR3 DNA: TGTGCCAGCAGCTTAACACCGCAGGTTACTAGCGTGTACTTC; clone size: -; D gene: TRBD2; J gene: TRBJ2-7; V gene: TRBV7-9
CDR3 protein: CASSEGQTVYEQYF; CDR3 DNA: TGTGCCAGCAGCGAAGGACAGACGGTTTACGAGCAGTACTTC; clone size: -; D gene: -; J gene: TRBJ2-7; V gene: TRBV6-5
CDR3 protein: CASSTRTGAVTDTQYF; CDR3 DNA: TGTGCCAGCAGCACCCGGACAGGGGCTGTTACAGATACGCAGTATTTT; clone size: -; D gene: TRBD1; J gene: TRBJ2-3; V gene: TRBV11-3
CDR3 protein: CASSPTTGFYSPLHF; CDR3 DNA: TGTGCCAGCAGCCCTACTACAGGGTTCTATTCACCCCTCCACTTT; clone size: -; D gene: -; J gene: TRBJ1-6; V gene: TRBV27
CDR3 protein: CATDRGLIGYTF; CDR3 DNA: TGTGCCACGGACAGGGGCCTTATTGGCTACACCTTC; clone size: -; D gene: TRBD1; J gene: TRBJ1-2; V gene: TRBV28
CDR3 protein: CASSILRGQPQHF; CDR3 DNA: TGTGCCAGTAGTATTTTAAGGGGCCAGCCCCAGCATTTT; clone size: -; D gene: -; J gene: TRBJ1-5; V gene: TRBV19
CDR3 protein: CASSKIQGINEQFF; CDR3 DNA: TGTGCCAGCAGCAAAATCCAGGGGATAAATGAGCAGTTCTTC; clone size: -; D gene: -; J gene: TRBJ2-1; V gene: TRBV28
CDR3 protein: CASSYSQGRGYEQYF; CDR3 DNA: TGTGCCAGCAGTTACTCCCAGGGCAGGGGTTACGAGCAGTACTTC; clone size: -; D gene: -; J gene: TRBJ2-7; V gene: TRBV6-5
CDR3 protein: CASSKLAGARRYNEQFF; CDR3 DNA: TGTGCCAGCAGCAAACTAGCGGGAGCCCGGCGCTACAATGAGCAGTTCTTC; clone size: -; D gene: TRBD2; J gene: TRBJ2-1; V gene: TRBV7-9
CDR3 protein: CASSSELAGGQITFF; CDR3 DNA: TGCGCCAGCAGCTCGGAGTTAGCGGGAGGGCAAATTACGTTCTTC; clone size: -; D gene: TRBD2; J gene: TRBJ2-1; V gene: TRBV5-1
CDR3 protein: CSAAGIQPQHF; CDR3 DNA: TGCAGTGCGGCAGGGATTCAGCCCCAGCATTTT; clone size: -; D gene: -; J gene: TRBJ1-5; V gene: TRBV20-1
CDR3 protein: CASRGLTGYTEAFF; CDR3 DNA: TGTGCCAGTAGGGGGCTGACAGGGTACACTGAAGCTTTCTTT; clone size: -; D gene: TRBD1; J gene: TRBJ1-1; V gene: TRBV19
CDR3 protein: CASSEDSPNEQFF; CDR3 DNA: TGTGCCAGCAGCGAAGACAGTCCCAATGAGCAGTTCTTC; clone size: -; D gene: -; J gene: TRBJ2-1; V gene: TRBV2
CDR3 protein: CASSPDRLNTIYF; CDR3 DNA: TGTGCCAGCAGTCCAGACAGGTTAAACACCATATATTTT; clone size: -; D gene: -; J gene: TRBJ1-3; V gene: TRBV2
CDR3 protein: CASSFTESNEKLFF; CDR3 DNA: TGCGCCAGCAGCTTCACAGAATCTAATGAAAAACTGTTTTTT; clone size: -; D gene: -; J gene: TRBJ1-4; V gene: TRBV5-1
CDR3 protein: CASSLNEETQYF; CDR3 DNA: TGTGCCAGCAGTTTGAACGAGGAGACCCAGTACTTC; clone size: once; D gene: -; J gene: TRBJ2-5; V gene: TRBV25-1
CDR3 protein: CASSPWGLAGGNEQFF; CDR3 DNA: TGTGCCAGCTCACCCTGGGGACTAGCGGGAGGGAATGAGCAGTTCTTC; clone size: -; D gene: TRBD2; J gene: TRBJ2-1; V gene: TRBV18
CDR3 protein: CASSGLARYEQYF; CDR3 DNA: TGTGCCAGCAGTGGACTAGCGCGCTACGAGCAGTACTTC; clone size: -; D gene: TRBD2; J gene: TRBJ2-7; V gene: TRBV27
CDR3 protein: CASSQSVTGRGFYNEQFF; CDR3 DNA: TGCGCCAGCAGTCAATCGGTTACGGGTAGGGGTTTCTACAATGAGCAGTTCTTC; clone size: once; D gene: -; J gene: TRBJ2-1; V gene: TRBV23-1